This passage covers 18 T cell receptor beta chains from one sample sequenced in a study of cytomegalovirus exposure and HLA in healthy donors. In the PCR, 60 Vbeta and 13 Jbeta primers were used. Sequencing was performed with immunoSEQ multiplex PCR; in TCRdb, only in-frame clones are kept and a portion is missing. The sample contains over 150,000 clones, roughly three quarters of which appear only once. Sequenced sample: PBMCs. The origin of the receptors is a male donor in good health and CMV-seropositive.

CDR3 bases: TGTGCCAGTAGTCTCATGACAGGGGCCAACGTCCTGACTTTC. It specifies CASSLMTGANVLTF. The V and J genes are TRBV19 and TRBJ2-6; D is ambiguous. With 5 bases removed from V and 4 bases from J, the gap between germline ends came to 9 bases. There are 14 residues in the CDR3. Germline V CDR1 and CDR2: LNHDA, SQIVND (reference sequence).

This rearrangement joins TRBV19 to TRBJ2-2; 8 nucleotides align to TRBD1. V was clipped by 8 bases and J by 3 bases; unmatched bases: 5. The CDR3 runs to 14 residues. The germline V gene encodes CDR1 LNHDA and CDR2 SQIVND (reference sequence). The CDR3 DNA sequence: TGTGCCAGTCGACAGGGGTGGGACACCGGGGAGCTGTTTTTT. It yields the protein CASRQGWDTGELFF.

This clone was observed a few times. The rearrangement uses TRBV5-1 and TRBJ2-7, with 10 bases lining up with TRBD1. Germline CDR1 is SGHRS and CDR2 is YFSETQ. The V gene end was trimmed by 2 bases and the J gene end by 4 bases; junction bases not matched to a gene: 3. CDR3 length equals 14 residues. Written as DNA, the CDR3 is TGCGCCAGCAGCTTCTGGGACAGGGGTTACGAGCAGTACTTC. Protein product: CASSFWDRGYEQYF.

This clone was counted between two and nine times. This sequence joins TRBV2 and TRBJ1-1, with D hard to call. This CDR3 contains 12 residues. Trimming shortened V by 7 bases and J by 2 bases, and 8 bases separated the two germline ends. Germline assignment: CDR1 SNHLY and CDR2 FYNNEI. CDR3 coding DNA: TGTGCCAGCACAGTCCTTAACACTGAAGCTTTCTTT. It specifies CASTVLNTEAFF.

The CDR3: CASIPGLAGDTGELFF. The CDR3 DNA follows: TGTGCCAGCATCCCGGGACTAGCGGGGGACACCGGGGAGCTGTTTTTT. The chain is built from TRBV7-8 and TRBJ2-2; TRBD2 aligns across 14 bases. CDR1 is SGHVS, CDR2 FQNEAQ, per germline. The length of the CDR3 is 16 residues. The J segment lost 3 bases and the V segment lost 7 bases, leaving 4 bases of the junction unmatched.

The gene calls are TRBV29-1 and TRBJ1-2, with 7 bases that match TRBD1. Germline V gene sequence: CDR1 SQVTM, CDR2 ANQGSEA. The CDR3 totals 10 residues. After removal of 6 bases from V and 10 bases from J, the junction contained 5 bases not matched to a gene. The CDR3 nucleotides read TGCAGCGTATCTACAGGGGTCTACACCTTC. Encoded protein: CSVSTGVYTF.

This clone was observed a few times. The genes are TRBV7-3 and TRBJ2-5, with a tentative D call TRBD2 (6 bases). This CDR3 spans 15 amino acids. CDR1 SGHTA and CDR2 FQGTGA come from the germline V gene. V was pared by 2 bases and J by 0 bases, with 10 bases between. Written as DNA, the CDR3 is TGTGCCAGCAGCTTATCGGGACTCTACCAAGAGACCCAGTACTTC. Amino acids: CASSLSGLYQETQYF.

This chain links TRBV9 with TRBJ2-7; TRBD2 matches at 12 bases. This CDR3 comprises 14 residues. Per germline, CDR1 SGDLS and CDR2 YYNGEE. The J segment lost 4 bases and the V segment lost 3 bases, leaving 2 bases of the junction unmatched. The CDR3 bases are TGTGCCAGCAGCGCACTAGCGGGGGGTTACGAGCAGTACTTC. This translates into CASSALAGGYEQYF. The variable domain in full, with the rest retrieved from reference TRBV9 and TRBJ2-7, is DSGVTQTPKHLITATGQRVTLRCSPRSGDLSVYWYQQSLDQGLQFLIQYYNGEERAKGNILERFSAQQFPDLHSELNLSSLELGDSALYFCASSALAGGYEQYFGPGTRLTVT.

This clone has a handful of counts. V and J are TRBV19 and TRBJ1-2; 8 bases align to TRBD1. Germline CDR1 and CDR2: LNHDA and SQIVND (reference sequence). V gave up 4 bases and J gave up 5 bases; unmatched junction bases: 0. The CDR3 is 12 residues long. DNA for the CDR3: TGTGCCAGTAGTAGGACAGGGTATGGCTACACCTTC. Amino acid sequence: CASSRTGYGYTF.

The V gene is TRBV12-5, the J gene TRBJ2-1; maybe TRBD2 (5 bases). CDR1 and CDR2 from the germline V gene are LGHNT and FRNRAP. Trimming left V 7 bases short and J 2 bases short, with 9 bases between. The CDR3 covers 13 residues. CDR3 in DNA: TGTGCTAGTGCCGGGCGGGCCTACAATGAGCAGTTCTTC. Residues: CASAGRAYNEQFF.

The gene calls are TRBV19 and TRBJ2-7, with 7 bases lining up with TRBD2. This CDR3 has 16 amino acids. V gave up 4 bases and J gave up 3 bases; unmatched junction bases: 12. Germline V gene sequence: CDR1 LNHDA, CDR2 SQIVND (reference sequence). The CDR3 DNA sequence: TGTGCCAGTAGTAAGTCGTCGGCGGGACTAAACTACGAGCAGTACTTC. It is translated as CASSKSSAGLNYEQYF.

The V gene is TRBV2, the J gene TRBJ2-7, with D perhaps matching TRBD1 (6 bases). The CDR3 length is 15 residues. Trimming stripped 6 bases from V and 4 bases from J, with 19 bases between. From germline, CDR1 is SNHLY and CDR2 FYNNEI. In DNA, the CDR3 is TGTGCCAGCAGATCACCCAGGGGTGGATGGTACGAGCAGTACTTC. It translates to CASRSPRGGWYEQYF.

This clone was picked up a small number of times. The V call is TRBV6-1, the J call TRBJ1-1; D is uncertain. CDR1 and CDR2 (germline): MNHNS, SASEGT. V was shortened by 4 bases and J by 0 bases, with 12 bases between the two germline ends. The CDR3 length is 15 residues. The CDR3 coding sequence is TGTGCCAGCAGTGCAGTTCGGAGAATGAACACTGAAGCTTTCTTT. Translated, it gives CASSAVRRMNTEAFF.

The sample holds one count of this clone. The chain carries TRBV7-8 and TRBJ2-7, with D possibly TRBD2 on 6 matching bases. This CDR3 region has 14 residues. Germline CDR1 and CDR2: SGHVS and FQNEAQ. V gave up 5 bases and J gave up 2 bases, with 13 bases separating them. The CDR3 sequence: CASSQSRLAYEQYF. In DNA, the CDR3 is TGTGCCAGCAGCCAGTCCCGACTAGCCTACGAGCAGTACTTC.

DNA of the CDR3: TGTGCCAGCAGCGTAGCTGTTTCTAACTATGGCTACACCTTC. It yields the protein CASSVAVSNYGYTF. V and J are TRBV9 and TRBJ1-2; D uncertain. The CDR3 consists of 14 residues. The germline V gene has CDR1 SGDLS and CDR2 YYNGEE. Trimming pared 0 bases from V and 0 bases from J, leaving 6 bases between.

The V gene is TRBV13, the J gene TRBJ2-2; a weak D match, TRBD1 (5 bases). CDR3 length: 12 amino acids. V shed 7 bases and J shed 10 bases, with 13 bases lying between them. CDR1 and CDR2 from the germline V gene are PRHDT and FYEKMQ (reference sequence). The CDR3 DNA reads TGTGCCAGCAACGCAGGGTCGACGGAGCTGTTTTTT. Amino acids: CASNAGSTELFF.

This rearrangement joins TRBV6-1 to TRBJ2-1; the match to TRBD1 covers 9 bases. V lost 6 bases and J lost 8; bases outside the gene matches: 5. The germline V gene has CDR1 MNHNS and CDR2 SASEGT. The CDR3 consists of 13 residues. In DNA, the CDR3 is TGTGCCAGCAGACGACAGGGGGGGGATGAGCAGTTCTTC. This sequence encodes CASRRQGGDEQFF.

The CDR3 coding sequence is TGTGCCAGCAGCGTAGGGACCGCGGGCGAAAAACTGTTTTTT. Translation: CASSVGTAGEKLFF. The rearrangement links TRBV9 to TRBJ1-4; no firm D call. Germline loops: CDR1 SGDLS, CDR2 YYNGEE. V was clipped by 0 bases and J by 8 bases, with 11 bases between them. The CDR3 extends over 14 amino acids. Full variable domain (rest looked up from reference TRBV9 and TRBJ1-4): DSGVTQTPKHLITATGQRVTLRCSPRSGDLSVYWYQQSLDQGLQFLIQYYNGEERAKGNILERFSAQQFPDLHSELNLSSLELGDSALYFCASSVGTAGEKLFFGSGTQLSVL.